A single sample gave rise to the 21 T cell receptor beta chains below, sequenced in a study of blood T cell repertoires in COVID-19. Data came from immunoSEQ multiplex PCR; TCRdb stores just in-frame clones and leaves some out. This sample has hundreds of thousands of clones, with 80% to 90% found just once. Specimen: PBMCs or T cells enriched from blood (not recorded which). All receptors come from a man aged 25-45 years who had recovered from COVID-19.

The chain couples TRBV5-6 to TRBJ2-1, with TRBD2 matching over 7 bases. From germline, CDR1 is SGHDT and CDR2 YYEEEE. CDR3 length equals 15 residues. V lost 7 bases, J lost 8 bases, and 15 bases stayed unmatched. This chain's CDR3 is CASSTGLAAWDEQFF. DNA for the CDR3: TGTGCCAGCTCCACTGGGCTAGCGGCCTGGGATGAGCAGTTCTTC.

This chain links TRBV15 with TRBJ1-3; 9 positions match TRBD1. Germline CDR1 is LNHNV and CDR2 is YYDKDF (reference sequence). J lost 4 bases, V lost 4 bases, and 5 bases had no gene match. The CDR3 loop spans 15 amino acids. CDR3 in DNA: TGTGCCACCAGCAAGGACAGGGGTTGGGGAAACACCATATATTTT. Translation gives CATSKDRGWGNTIYF.

The chain is built from TRBV5-1 and TRBJ2-2; D possibly corresponds to TRBD2 (5 bases). Trimming took off 0 bases at V and 4 bases at J, with 10 bases between the two ends. The CDR3 covers 15 residues. CDR1 and CDR2 from the germline V gene are SGHRS and YFSETQ. The CDR3 protein is CASSLGGVGTGELFF. The CDR3 region has the DNA TGCGCCAGCAGCTTGGGGGGAGTAGGCACCGGGGAGCTGTTTTTT. Drawing the rest from reference TRBV5-1 and TRBJ2-2, the complete variable domain is KAGVTQTPRYLIKTRGQQVTLSCSPISGHRSVSWYQQTPGQGLQFLFEYFSETQRNKGNFPGRFSGRQFSNSRSEMNVSTLELGDSALYLCASSLGGVGTGELFFGEGSRLTVL.

The V call is TRBV24-1, the J call TRBJ1-2, with D possibly TRBD1 on 6 matching bases. The germline V gene encodes CDR1 KGHDR and CDR2 SFDVKD. V lost 4 bases and J lost 7, with 21 bases in between. The CDR3 extends over 16 amino acids. This chain's CDR3 is CATSDPTGSHYSGYTF. Here the CDR3 DNA reads TGTGCCACCAGTGACCCCACAGGGTCCCACTATAGTGGCTACACCTTC.

The CDR3 here is CASSRGQQRQPQHF. DNA of the CDR3: TGTGCCAGCAGCCGGGGACAGCAACGACAGCCCCAGCATTTT. The chain employs TRBV28 and TRBJ1-5; 7 bases fit TRBD1. Germline assignment: CDR1 MDHEN and CDR2 SYDVKM. The CDR3 runs 14 residues. The ends lost 6 bases at V and 7 bases at J; junction bases unmatched: 9. Drawing the rest from reference TRBV28 and TRBJ1-5, the complete variable domain is DVKVTQSSRYLVKRTGEKVFLECVQDMDHENMFWYRQDPGLGLRLIYFSYDVKMKEKGDIPEGYSVSREKKERFSLILESASTNQTSMYLCASSRGQQRQPQHFGDGTRLSIL.

V and J are TRBV6-5 and TRBJ2-1; the match to TRBD1 covers 11 bases. The CDR3 runs 15 residues. The germline V gene encodes CDR1 MNHEY and CDR2 SVGAGI. Trimming removed 3 bases from V and 8 bases from J; junction bases left unmatched: 6. The DNA for the CDR3 is TGTGCCAGCAGTTATTGGGACAGGGGGTCGGATGAGCAGTTCTTC. This translates into CASSYWDRGSDEQFF.

The gene calls are TRBV2 and TRBJ1-5, with D possibly TRBD1 on 6 matching bases. Trimming removed 6 bases from V and 4 bases from J, with 10 bases in between. This CDR3 is built from 13 residues. Germline V gene data show CDR1 as SNHLY and CDR2 as FYNNEI. DNA for the CDR3: TGTGCCAGCAGGGGGGACATTAATCAGCCCCAGCATTTT. Translating gives CASRGDINQPQHF.

The rearrangement joins TRBV10-3 to TRBJ1-5; D ambiguous. Germline CDR1 reads ENHRY; CDR2 reads SYGVKD. The CDR3 length is 15 residues. Between the trimmed V and J ends, which lost 0 bases and 4 bases, there was a span of 10 bases. Here the CDR3 reads CAISESGGANQPQHF. The CDR3 DNA reads as TGTGCCATCAGTGAGTCGGGAGGAGCTAATCAGCCCCAGCATTTT.

The chain is built from TRBV11-2 and TRBJ1-3, with D perhaps matching TRBD1 (5 bases). CDR1 and CDR2 (germline): SGHAT, FQNNGV. CDR3 length: 14 residues. Here the CDR3 reads CATGGSQRGNTIYF. Written as DNA, the CDR3 is TGTGCTACCGGGGGGTCGCAGCGTGGAAACACCATATATTTT.

The rearrangement links TRBV5-1 to TRBJ2-7; 8 bases fit TRBD1. The junction had 8 bases not matched to a gene; V was cut back by 4 bases and J by 5 bases. CDR1 and CDR2 (germline): SGHRS, YFSETQ. The length of the CDR3 is 14 residues. CDR3 nucleotides: TGCGCCAGCAGCAGCGGACAGGGTTTGGACGAGCAGTACTTC. Translation gives CASSSGQGLDEQYF.

This clone has just one count. J is TRBJ2-2 and V is TRBV14, with D possibly being TRBD2 (7 bases). With 10 bases removed from V and 1 base from J, the gap between germline ends came to 19 bases. The CDR3 runs 16 residues. The germline V gene encodes CDR1 SGHDN and CDR2 FVKESK. CDR3 loop: CATLDRGEGNTGELFF. CDR3 coding DNA: TGTGCCACGCTCGATAGGGGGGAGGGGAACACCGGGGAGCTGTTTTTT.

V and J are TRBV11-2 and TRBJ1-3, with a tentative D call TRBD1 (5 bases). V was cut by 3 bases and J by 12 bases, with 18 bases left in between. Germline V gene sequence: CDR1 SGHAT, CDR2 FQNNGV. This CDR3 has 14 residues. The CDR3 loop is CASSFSRVNEGIYF. The CDR3 DNA follows: TGTGCCAGCAGCTTTTCCAGGGTGAATGAAGGCATATATTTT.

Only one count was recorded for this clone. The gene calls are TRBV12-5 and TRBJ2-7; possibly TRBD1 for D (6 bases). The CDR3 consists of 15 residues. Trimming cost V 4 bases and J 2 bases, with 15 bases left between them. Looked up from germline, CDR1 is LGHNT and CDR2 is FRNRAP. The DNA of the CDR3 is TGTGCTAGTGGTTCCGGACAGACAATTACCTACGAGCAGTACTTC. This codes for CASGSGQTITYEQYF.

Only one count was recorded for this clone. J is TRBJ2-1 and V is TRBV19, with TRBD1 identical over 8 bases. The CDR3 length is 15 residues. CDR1 is LNHDA, CDR2 SQIVND, per germline (reference sequence). The V and J ends lost 4 bases and 8 bases, in that order; junction bases with no gene match: 10. The CDR3 region has the DNA TGTGCCAGTAGTAAAGGACAGGGTCATTGGGATGAGCAGTTCTTC. It codes for CASSKGQGHWDEQFF. The entire variable domain, with the rest obtained from reference TRBV19 and TRBJ2-1, is as follows: DGGITQSPKYLFRKEGQNVTLSCEQNLNHDAMYWYRQDPGQGLRLIYYSQIVNDFQKGDIAEGYSVSREKKESFPLTVTSAQKNPTAFYLCASSKGQGHWDEQFFGPGTRLTVL.

At least ten counts were recorded for this clone. The V gene is TRBV5-6, the J gene TRBJ1-4; 10 nucleotides align to TRBD1. CDR3 length: 15 residues. After removal of 1 base from V and 5 bases from J, the junction contained 2 bases not matched to a gene. Germline CDR1 and CDR2: SGHDT and YYEEEE. As DNA, the CDR3 is TGTGCCAGCAGCTTGTTGGGACAGGGGAATGAAAAACTGTTTTTT. This sequence encodes CASSLLGQGNEKLFF.

The chain links TRBV4-1 to TRBJ1-3; D may be TRBD1 (6 bases). Germline CDR1 reads MGHRA; CDR2 reads YSYEKL. This CDR3 has 17 amino acids. Trimming cost V 4 bases and J 0 bases, with 16 bases left between them. For the CDR3, the DNA is TGCGCCAGCAGCCGAGTGGGGGACACGGTCTCTGGAAACACCATATATTTT. This codes for CASSRVGDTVSGNTIYF.

This rearrangement joins TRBV10-3 to TRBJ2-1; TRBD2 agrees at 14 bases. Germline V lookup: CDR1 ENHRY, CDR2 SYGVKD. Trimming cost V 0 bases and J 6 bases; bases outside gene matches: 7. This CDR3 spans 18 amino acids. CDR3 amino acids: CAISESRVGTSGSNEQFF. The CDR3 coding sequence is TGTGCCATCAGTGAGTCTAGGGTTGGGACTAGCGGGAGCAATGAGCAGTTCTTC.

The V and J genes are TRBV3-1 (or the pseudogene TRBV3-2) and TRBJ2-2; D remains unclear. Germline V lookup: CDR1 LGHDT, CDR2 YNNKEL (reference sequence). CDR3 length: 13 residues. Deletions cut 0 bases from V and 8 bases from J, with 7 bases between. CDR3: CASSQELQGELFF. The CDR3 DNA sequence: TGTGCCAGCAGCCAAGAGCTCCAGGGGGAGCTGTTTTTT.

The chain combines TRBV24-1 with TRBJ1-5; maybe TRBD1 (5 bases). Per the germline V gene, CDR1 is KGHDR and CDR2 is SFDVKD. V was shortened by 4 bases and J by 6 bases, with 12 bases between the two germline ends. The CDR3 consists of 14 residues. The DNA for the CDR3 is TGTGCCACCAGTGACTTCGGGGGGTTTCAGCCCCAGCATTTT. Protein sequence: CATSDFGGFQPQHF.

The chain links TRBV11-2 to TRBJ2-5, with TRBD2 matching 12 bases. After removal of 5 bases from V and 4 bases from J, the junction contained 8 bases not matched to a gene. This CDR3 is 16 amino acids long. Germline V gene data show CDR1 as SGHAT and CDR2 as FQNNGV. In nucleotides, the CDR3 is TGTGCCAGCAGCGCCCGACTAGCGGGAGAGCTAGAGACCCAGTACTTC. It encodes CASSARLAGELETQYF.

The V and J genes are TRBV9 and TRBJ2-7; D is possibly TRBD1 (6 bases). Germline assignment: CDR1 SGDLS and CDR2 YYNGEE. The length of the CDR3 is 13 residues. Between the trimmed V and J ends, which lost 4 bases and 5 bases, there was a span of 13 bases. Here the CDR3 reads CASSPDRDNEQYF. CDR3 nucleotides: TGTGCCAGCAGCCCCGACCGGGACAACGAGCAGTACTTC.